This paragraph covers one T cell receptor (beta chain) sequence. The V gene's germline CDR1 is SGHDT and CDR2 YYEEEE. The CDR3 is 14 amino acids. V shed 3 bases and J 4 bases; nucleotides not matched to a gene: 7. The data were taken from a study of blood T cell repertoires in COVID-19. The wider study: From the United States, Italy and Spain came samples of acute and convalescent COVID-19. In each case, the material was cDNA or gDNA derived from T cells, B-cell-depleted T cells, or PBMCs.

Per the original data handling: Counts of nucleated cells, estimated from reference gene primer amplification, were obtained. Assay used: immunoSEQ multiplex PCR; TCRdb lists only in-frame clones, some missing. From that table come the V and J calls and clone size; the DNA was used to work out D and trimming. The table shows under 300,000 clones, with under 95% occurring only once. Specimen: PBMCs or T cells enriched from blood (not recorded which). The receptor comes from a woman between 18 and 29 years old who had recovered from COVID-19. The rearrangement joins TRBV5-6 to TRBJ2-7, with 7 positions matching TRBD2. CDR3 loop: CASSSGGSKYEQYF. The CDR3 nucleotides are TGTGCCAGCAGCTCAGGCGGGAGTAAATACGAGCAGTACTTC.